The rows below give T cell receptor beta chains drawn from one sample of a study of a mutant IDH1 vaccine in newly diagnosed glioma. The repertoire was sequenced with immunoSEQ multiplex PCR; TCRdb's copy has only in-frame clones and lacks some. The table shows 84,000 or so clones, with 75% to 90% occurring only once. These receptors' antigens are unknown. The source material was PBMCs, sampled from a glioma patient whose treatment included an IDH1 peptide vaccine. These receptor sequences come from a man aged 35 to 55 with glioma. Both conserved end residues are part of each CDR3. D genes are given only for firm matches. Only part of the rows carry a size: once, few, many, or a class if the clone is expanded.

TRBJ2-7 . TRBV9 once TGTGCCAGCAGCCCCGGGGACTACGAGCAGTACTTC CASSPGDYEQYF
TRBJ1-1 . TRBV5-1 few TGCGCCAGCAGCCCCGACAGTGTCACTGAAGCTTTCTTT CASSPDSVTEAFF
TRBJ1-4 . TRBV5-5 . TGTGCCAGCAGCTTGGTGGGGAACGGTGATGAAAAACTGTTTTTT CASSLVGNGDEKLFF
TRBJ1-1 . TRBV4-3 . TGCGCCAGCAGCCAAGATTTGCGGGTCACTGAAGCTTTCTTT CASSQDLRVTEAFF
TRBJ2-7 . TRBV2 medium-sized TGTGCCAGCAGTGAACTGGGTAGCGGAGCCTACGAGCAGTACTTC CASSELGSGAYEQYF
TRBJ2-3 TRBD2 TRBV4-3 . TGCGCCAGCAGCCAAGACGCTAGCGGGGGGGTTGCTCCAGATACGCAGTATTTT CASSQDASGGVAPDTQYF
TRBJ2-7 . TRBV27 . TGTGCCAGCAGTCCAAGTGTAGGGTCGGGATACGAGCAGTACTTC CASSPSVGSGYEQYF
TRBJ1-2 . TRBV7-2 few TGTGCCAGCAGCCAGGACAGTCTCTATGGCTACACCTTC CASSQDSLYGYTF
TRBJ2-1 TRBD2 TRBV11-2 . TGTGCCAGCAGCTTAATCGGCAAGCGGGGGGGAAATGAGCAGTTCTTC CASSLIGKRGGNEQFF
TRBJ2-7 TRBD1 TRBV7-8 . TGTGCCAGCAGTCGCTTCCGACAGGGTGGGCACGAGCAGTACTTC CASSRFRQGGHEQYF